A selection of T cell receptor beta chains follows, all from one sample in a study of CD8 T cells in ankylosing spondylitis. TCRdb redid the calling of the 5' RACE reads with MiXCR, one entry per CDR3 protein. The sample contains some 270,000 distinct CDR3 sequences, 32% of which appear only once. The sequenced sample consisted of blood, either unsorted or a sorted T cell fraction (not recorded which). All receptors derive from a male donor with ankylosing spondylitis or in good health (not recorded which). CDR3s include the opening cysteine and the closing phenylalanine or tryptophan. D genes are given only for firm matches. Expanded clones are given a class, and other clones once, few, many or no size at all.

j_gene: TRBJ2-7; v_gene: TRBV9; abundance: .; d_gene: TRBD1; CDR3nt: TGTGCCAGCAGCGTTGGGACAGGGCCCTCCTACGAGCAGTACTTC; CDR3aa: CASSVGTGPSYEQYF
j_gene: TRBJ2-1; v_gene: TRBV11-2; abundance: .; d_gene: .; CDR3nt: TGTGCCAGCAGCGGCAACAATGAGCAGTTCTTC; CDR3aa: CASSGNNEQFF
j_gene: TRBJ2-1; v_gene: TRBV5-6; abundance: few; d_gene: .; CDR3nt: TGTGCCAGCAGCTTGGAGGTAGGGACCTCCTACAATGAGCAGTTCTTC; CDR3aa: CASSLEVGTSYNEQFF
j_gene: TRBJ2-7; v_gene: TRBV4-2; abundance: .; d_gene: .; CDR3nt: TGTGCCAGCAGCCAAGAGTCACTAGCAGTCTACGAGCAGTACTTC; CDR3aa: CASSQESLAVYEQYF
j_gene: TRBJ2-7; v_gene: TRBV12-3/TRBV12-4; abundance: few; d_gene: .; CDR3nt: TGTGCCAGCACTTGGGACGGAACCTACGAGCAGTACTTC; CDR3aa: CASTWDGTYEQYF
j_gene: TRBJ2-2; v_gene: TRBV12-3/TRBV12-4; abundance: .; d_gene: TRBD2; CDR3nt: TGTGCCAGCAGCCCAAGCGGGGGCGGGGAGCTGTTTTTT; CDR3aa: CASSPSGGGELFF
j_gene: TRBJ2-5; v_gene: TRBV5-1; abundance: .; d_gene: TRBD2; CDR3nt: TGCGCCAGCAGCCCCCGGGGGGGTGCGGAGACCCAGTACTTC; CDR3aa: CASSPRGGAETQYF
j_gene: TRBJ1-4; v_gene: TRBV5-4; abundance: .; d_gene: .; CDR3nt: TGTGCCAGCAGCCCCTTCCCGACGACAGCTAATGAAAAACTGTTTTTT; CDR3aa: CASSPFPTTANEKLFF
j_gene: TRBJ2-5; v_gene: TRBV29-1; abundance: .; d_gene: .; CDR3nt: TGCAGCGTTTACCCCTGGGGGCAAGAGACCCAGTACTTC; CDR3aa: CSVYPWGQETQYF
j_gene: TRBJ1-1; v_gene: TRBV15; abundance: few; d_gene: .; CDR3nt: TGTGCCACCATGGACCGCCTGAACACTGAAGCTTTCTTT; CDR3aa: CATMDRLNTEAFF
j_gene: TRBJ1-5; v_gene: TRBV6-1; abundance: few; d_gene: .; CDR3nt: TGTGCCAGCAGTATAACAGGAGACAATCAGCCCCAGCATTTT; CDR3aa: CASSITGDNQPQHF
j_gene: TRBJ2-3; v_gene: TRBV24-1; abundance: many; d_gene: TRBD2; CDR3nt: TGTGCCACCAGTCACCCAGCGGGGCCGAAGGGAAGCACAGATACGCAGTATTTT; CDR3aa: CATSHPAGPKGSTDTQYF
j_gene: TRBJ2-7; v_gene: TRBV11-2; abundance: .; d_gene: .; CDR3nt: TGTGCCAGCAGCCGCCCAAACTCCTACGAGCAGTACTTC; CDR3aa: CASSRPNSYEQYF
j_gene: TRBJ2-1; v_gene: TRBV28; abundance: once; d_gene: TRBD1; CDR3nt: TGTGCCAGCAGCCGATGGACAGGAGGACGATACAATGAGCAGTTCTTC; CDR3aa: CASSRWTGGRYNEQFF
j_gene: TRBJ2-3; v_gene: TRBV20-1; abundance: few; d_gene: .; CDR3nt: TGCAGTGCTAGAGCTAGGAGTTGGGCAGATACGCAGTATTTT; CDR3aa: CSARARSWADTQYF
j_gene: TRBJ2-7; v_gene: TRBV7-8; abundance: .; d_gene: TRBD1; CDR3nt: TGTGCCACCGGGGACAGGGTGCATTACGAGCAGTACTTC; CDR3aa: CATGDRVHYEQYF
j_gene: TRBJ2-3; v_gene: TRBV5-6; abundance: .; d_gene: .; CDR3nt: TGTGCCAGCAGCTTGACGGAACACAGCACAGATACGCAGTATTTT; CDR3aa: CASSLTEHSTDTQYF
j_gene: TRBJ2-5; v_gene: TRBV13; abundance: .; d_gene: TRBD2; CDR3nt: TGTGCCAGCAGCTTATCAGCGGGGGCCCTTGAGGTGCCCCAGTACTTC; CDR3aa: CASSLSAGALEVPQYF
j_gene: TRBJ2-1; v_gene: TRBV7-2; abundance: few; d_gene: .; CDR3nt: TGTGCCAGCAGCCCAGGGCGGGATTACAATGAGCAGTTCTTC; CDR3aa: CASSPGRDYNEQFF
j_gene: TRBJ1-5; v_gene: TRBV12-3/TRBV12-4; abundance: few; d_gene: .; CDR3nt: TGTGCCAGCAGTTTACCTAGCAATCAGCCCCAGCATTTT; CDR3aa: CASSLPSNQPQHF
j_gene: TRBJ2-7; v_gene: TRBV12-3/TRBV12-4; abundance: few; d_gene: TRBD1; CDR3nt: TGTGCCAGCAGCCCTTCCGGACAGGGATACTACGAGCAGTACTTC; CDR3aa: CASSPSGQGYYEQYF
j_gene: TRBJ2-7; v_gene: TRBV5-1; abundance: few; d_gene: .; CDR3nt: TGCGCCAGCAGCTTGGAGGGGGGGACCTACGAGCAGTACTTC; CDR3aa: CASSLEGGTYEQYF
j_gene: TRBJ1-4; v_gene: TRBV20-1; abundance: many; d_gene: .; CDR3nt: TGCAGTGCTAGAGGAGGGGACGAAAAACTGTTTTTT; CDR3aa: CSARGGDEKLFF
j_gene: TRBJ1-2; v_gene: TRBV9; abundance: few; d_gene: .; CDR3nt: TGTGCCAGCAGCGTCAATGCTAACTATGGCTACACCTTC; CDR3aa: CASSVNANYGYTF
j_gene: TRBJ2-5; v_gene: TRBV29-1; abundance: .; d_gene: .; CDR3nt: TGCAGCGTTGAAGATATCGAACTAGCCCGAGAGACCCAGTACTTC; CDR3aa: CSVEDIELARETQYF
j_gene: TRBJ2-1; v_gene: TRBV5-1; abundance: .; d_gene: TRBD1; CDR3nt: TGCGCCAGCAGCTTGCGTACGGGACAGGGCAATGAGCAGTTCTTC; CDR3aa: CASSLRTGQGNEQFF
j_gene: TRBJ2-7; v_gene: TRBV12-3/TRBV12-4; abundance: .; d_gene: TRBD1; CDR3nt: TGTGCCAGCAGTTTAAGCCCGGACAGGCAACACGAGCAGTACTTC; CDR3aa: CASSLSPDRQHEQYF
j_gene: TRBJ2-1; v_gene: TRBV20-1; abundance: few; d_gene: .; CDR3nt: TGCAGTGCTAGAGACGTAGCGGCCCCCTACAATGAGCAGTTCTTC; CDR3aa: CSARDVAAPYNEQFF